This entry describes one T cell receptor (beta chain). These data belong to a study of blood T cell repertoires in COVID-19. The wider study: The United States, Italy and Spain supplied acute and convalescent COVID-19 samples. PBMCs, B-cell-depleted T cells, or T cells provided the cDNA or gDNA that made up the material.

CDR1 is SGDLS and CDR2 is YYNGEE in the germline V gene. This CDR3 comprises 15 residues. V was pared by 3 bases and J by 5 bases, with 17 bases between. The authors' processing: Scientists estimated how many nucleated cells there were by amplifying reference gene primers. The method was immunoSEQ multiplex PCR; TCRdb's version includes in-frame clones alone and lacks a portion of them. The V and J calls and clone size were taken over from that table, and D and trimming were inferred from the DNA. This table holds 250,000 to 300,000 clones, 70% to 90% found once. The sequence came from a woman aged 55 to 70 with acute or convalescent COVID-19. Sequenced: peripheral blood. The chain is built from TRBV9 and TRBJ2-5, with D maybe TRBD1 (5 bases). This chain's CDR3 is CASSESPGQSETQYF. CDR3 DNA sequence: TGTGCCAGCAGCGAGTCCCCAGGGCAGAGTGAGACCCAGTACTTC.